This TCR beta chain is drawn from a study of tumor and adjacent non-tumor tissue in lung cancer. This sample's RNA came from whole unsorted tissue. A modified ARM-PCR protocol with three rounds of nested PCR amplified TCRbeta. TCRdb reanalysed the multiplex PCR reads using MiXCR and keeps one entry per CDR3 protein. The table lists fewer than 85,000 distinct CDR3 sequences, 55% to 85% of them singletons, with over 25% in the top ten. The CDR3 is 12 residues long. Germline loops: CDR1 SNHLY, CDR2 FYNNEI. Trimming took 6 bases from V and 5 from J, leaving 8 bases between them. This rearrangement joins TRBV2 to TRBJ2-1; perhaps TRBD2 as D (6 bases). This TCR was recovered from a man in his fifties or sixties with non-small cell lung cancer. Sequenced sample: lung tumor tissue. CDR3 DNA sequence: TGTGCCAGCAGGGGGGGAGACAATGAGCAGTTCTTC. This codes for CASRGGDNEQFF.